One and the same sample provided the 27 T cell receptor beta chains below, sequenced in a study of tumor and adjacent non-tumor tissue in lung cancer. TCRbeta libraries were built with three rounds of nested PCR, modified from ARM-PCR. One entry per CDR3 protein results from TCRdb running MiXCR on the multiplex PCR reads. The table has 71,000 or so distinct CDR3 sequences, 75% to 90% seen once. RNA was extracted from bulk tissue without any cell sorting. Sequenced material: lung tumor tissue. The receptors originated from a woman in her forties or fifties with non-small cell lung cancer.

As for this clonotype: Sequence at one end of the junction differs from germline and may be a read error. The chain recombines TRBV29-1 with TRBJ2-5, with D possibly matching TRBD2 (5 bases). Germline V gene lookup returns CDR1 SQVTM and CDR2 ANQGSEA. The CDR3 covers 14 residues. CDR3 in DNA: TGTAGCGTGAACATGGGCCACGGGGAAGAGACTCAGTACTTC. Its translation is CSVNMGHGEETQYF.

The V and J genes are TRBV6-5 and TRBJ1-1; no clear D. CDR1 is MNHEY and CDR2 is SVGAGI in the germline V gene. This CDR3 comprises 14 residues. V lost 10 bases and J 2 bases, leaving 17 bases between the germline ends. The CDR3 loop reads CANAHGVTNTEAFF. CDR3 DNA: TGTGCCAACGCTCATGGAGTTACTAACACTGAAGCTTTCTTT.

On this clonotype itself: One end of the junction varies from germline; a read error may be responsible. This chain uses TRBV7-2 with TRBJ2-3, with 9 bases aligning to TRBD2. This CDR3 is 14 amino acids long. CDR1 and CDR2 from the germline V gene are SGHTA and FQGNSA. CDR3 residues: CASRGGASGNGQYF. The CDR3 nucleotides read TGTGCCAGCAGGGGGGGGGCTAGCGGGAATGGTCAGTATTTC.

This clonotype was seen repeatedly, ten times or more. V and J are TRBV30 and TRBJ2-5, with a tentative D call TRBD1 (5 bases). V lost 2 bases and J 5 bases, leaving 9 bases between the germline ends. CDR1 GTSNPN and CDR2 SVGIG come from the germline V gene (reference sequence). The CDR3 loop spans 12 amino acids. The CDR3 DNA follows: TGTGCCTGGAGTAGGGGATGGGAGACCCAGTACTTC. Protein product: CAWSRGWETQYF. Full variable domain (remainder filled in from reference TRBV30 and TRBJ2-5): SQTIHQWPATLVQPVGSPLSLECTVEGTSNPNLYWYRQAAGRGLQLLFYSVGIGQISSEVPQNLSASRPQDRQFILSSKKLLLSDSGFYLCAWSRGWETQYFGPGTRLLVL.

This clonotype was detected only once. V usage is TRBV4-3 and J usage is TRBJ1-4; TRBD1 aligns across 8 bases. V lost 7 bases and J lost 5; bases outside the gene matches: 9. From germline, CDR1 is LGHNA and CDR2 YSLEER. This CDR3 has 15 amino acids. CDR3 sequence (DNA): TGCGCCAGCATCCCGAAGGGACAGGCAAATGAAAAACTGTTTTTT. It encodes CASIPKGQANEKLFF.

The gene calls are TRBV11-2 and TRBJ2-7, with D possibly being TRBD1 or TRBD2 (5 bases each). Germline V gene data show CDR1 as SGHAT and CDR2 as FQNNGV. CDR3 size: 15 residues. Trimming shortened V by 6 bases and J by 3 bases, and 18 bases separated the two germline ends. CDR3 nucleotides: TGTGCCAGCAGTTTCGGGAAAGGGGTTATCTACGAGCAGTACTTC. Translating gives CASSFGKGVIYEQYF.

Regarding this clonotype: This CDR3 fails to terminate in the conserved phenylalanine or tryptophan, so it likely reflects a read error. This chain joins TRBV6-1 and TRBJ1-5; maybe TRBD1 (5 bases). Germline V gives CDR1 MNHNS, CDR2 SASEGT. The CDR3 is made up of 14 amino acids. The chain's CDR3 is CVISDRTSYQPQHY. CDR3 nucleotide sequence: TGTGTCATCAGTGATAGGACAAGTTATCAGCCCCAGCATTAT.

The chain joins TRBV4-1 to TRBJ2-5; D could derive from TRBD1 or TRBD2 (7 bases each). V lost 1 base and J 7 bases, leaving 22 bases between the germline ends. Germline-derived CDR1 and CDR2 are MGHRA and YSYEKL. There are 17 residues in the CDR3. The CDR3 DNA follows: TGCGCCAGCAGCCAAGGTGGCAGGGGGAGGGAAAGAGGGACCCAGTACTTC. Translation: CASSQGGRGRERGTQYF.

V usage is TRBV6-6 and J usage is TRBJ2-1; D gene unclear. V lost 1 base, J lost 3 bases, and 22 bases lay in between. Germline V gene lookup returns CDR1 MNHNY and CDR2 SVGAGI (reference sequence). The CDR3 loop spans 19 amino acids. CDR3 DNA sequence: TGTGCCAGCAGTTACTTTGCCGTAATGGCGGCTACATTCTACAATGAGCAGTTCTTC. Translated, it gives CASSYFAVMAATFYNEQFF.

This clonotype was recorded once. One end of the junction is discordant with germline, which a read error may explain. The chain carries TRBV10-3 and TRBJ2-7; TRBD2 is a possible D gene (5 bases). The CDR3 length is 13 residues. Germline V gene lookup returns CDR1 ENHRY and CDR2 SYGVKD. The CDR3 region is CAKERTAHYEQHF. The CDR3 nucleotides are TGTGCCAAAGAGCGGACCGCTCACTATGAGCAGCACTTC.

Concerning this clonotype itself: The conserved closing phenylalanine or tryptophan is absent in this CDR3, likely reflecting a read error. This CDR3 is CASSSGMPDTQYL. For the CDR3, the DNA is TGTGCCAGCAGCTCTGGTATGCCAGATACGCAGTATCTT. J is TRBJ2-3 and V is TRBV6-5; D call uncertain. The CDR3 spans 13 residues. V was clipped by 6 bases and J by 4 bases, with 11 bases between them. Germline V CDR1 and CDR2: MNHEY, SVGAGI.

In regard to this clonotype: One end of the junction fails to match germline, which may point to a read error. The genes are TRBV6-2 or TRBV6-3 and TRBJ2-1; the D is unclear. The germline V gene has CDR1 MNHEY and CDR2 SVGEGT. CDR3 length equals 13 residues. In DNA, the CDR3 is TGTGACAAGGGTTACAATAGTTACAATGACCAGTTCTTC. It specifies CDKGYNSYNDQFF.

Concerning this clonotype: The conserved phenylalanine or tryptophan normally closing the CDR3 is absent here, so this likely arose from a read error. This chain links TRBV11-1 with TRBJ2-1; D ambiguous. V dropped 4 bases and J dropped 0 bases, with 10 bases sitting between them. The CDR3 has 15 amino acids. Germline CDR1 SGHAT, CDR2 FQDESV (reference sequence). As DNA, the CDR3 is TGTGCCAGCAGCTCTGGCCCGAACTCCTACAATGAGCAGTTCCCC. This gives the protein CASSSGPNSYNEQFP.

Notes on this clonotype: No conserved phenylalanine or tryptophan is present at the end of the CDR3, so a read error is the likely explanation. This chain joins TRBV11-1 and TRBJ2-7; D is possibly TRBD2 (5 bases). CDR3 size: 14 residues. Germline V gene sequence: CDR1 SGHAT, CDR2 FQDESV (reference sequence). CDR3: CACSLLEGSYEQYY. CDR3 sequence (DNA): TGTGCCTGCAGCCTACTAGAGGGATCCTACGAGCAGTACTAC.

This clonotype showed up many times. In nucleotides, the CDR3 is TGTGCCAGCAGCTGGACAGGGGGGTCGGCCGGGGAGCTGTTTTTT. Residues: CASSWTGGSAGELFF. The gene calls are TRBV28 and TRBJ2-2; 10 positions match TRBD1. Germline CDR1 reads MDHEN; CDR2 reads SYDVKM. The V gene end was trimmed by 6 bases and the J gene end by 6 bases; junction bases not matched to a gene: 7. This CDR3 has 15 amino acids.

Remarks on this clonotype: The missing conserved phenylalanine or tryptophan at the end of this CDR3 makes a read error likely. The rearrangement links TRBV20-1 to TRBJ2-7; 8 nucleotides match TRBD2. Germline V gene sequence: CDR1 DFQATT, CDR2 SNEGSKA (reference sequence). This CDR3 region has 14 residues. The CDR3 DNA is TGCACTGCAGACTCAACCGGGACTAGGCGCGAGCAGTACTCC. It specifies CTADSTGTRREQYS.

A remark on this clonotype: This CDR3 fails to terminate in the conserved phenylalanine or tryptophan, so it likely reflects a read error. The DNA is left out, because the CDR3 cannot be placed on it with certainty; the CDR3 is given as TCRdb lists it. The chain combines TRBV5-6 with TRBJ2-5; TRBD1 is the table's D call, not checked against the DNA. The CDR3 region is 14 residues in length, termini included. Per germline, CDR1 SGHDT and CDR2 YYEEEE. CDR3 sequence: CASSFQGGEETQNL.

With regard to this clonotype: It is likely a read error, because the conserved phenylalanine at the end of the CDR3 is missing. For the CDR3, the DNA is TGTGCCAGTATCCAACACAGCTATGGCTACACCTCC. Translated, it gives CASIQHSYGYTS. J is TRBJ1-2 and V is TRBV4-2; D unresolved. V was cut by 9 bases and J by 4 bases, with 12 bases left in between. The CDR3 totals 12 residues. Germline V gene data show CDR1 as LGHNA and CDR2 as YNFKEQ.

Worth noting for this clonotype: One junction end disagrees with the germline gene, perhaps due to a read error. As DNA, the CDR3 is TGCAGAGCCCTCGGACTAGGGCGTGAAACTTTCTTT. Translating gives CRALGLGRETFF. The J gene is TRBJ1-1, the V gene TRBV20-1; D not resolved. From germline, CDR1 is DFQATT and CDR2 SNEGSKA (reference sequence). This CDR3 has 12 amino acids.

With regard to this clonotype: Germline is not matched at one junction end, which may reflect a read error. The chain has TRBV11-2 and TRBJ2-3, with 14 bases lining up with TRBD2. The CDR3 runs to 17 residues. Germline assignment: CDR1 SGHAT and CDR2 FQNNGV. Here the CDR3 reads CACSLAQGLAGADTQYF. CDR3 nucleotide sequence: TGTGCCTGCAGCTTGGCCCAGGGACTAGCGGGAGCAGATACGCAGTATTTT.

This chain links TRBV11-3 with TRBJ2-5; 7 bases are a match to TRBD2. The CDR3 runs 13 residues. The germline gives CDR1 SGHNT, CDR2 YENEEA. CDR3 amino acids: CANSKSGGETQYF. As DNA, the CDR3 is TGTGCTAATAGCAAATCCGGGGGGGAGACCCAGTACTTC.

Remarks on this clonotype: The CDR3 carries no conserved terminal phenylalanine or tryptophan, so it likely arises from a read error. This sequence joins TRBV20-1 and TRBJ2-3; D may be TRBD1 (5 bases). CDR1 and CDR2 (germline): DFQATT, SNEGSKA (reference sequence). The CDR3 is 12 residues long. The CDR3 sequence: CSAPDSTNTQYS. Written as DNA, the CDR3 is TGCAGTGCTCCCGACAGCACAAATACGCAGTATTCT.

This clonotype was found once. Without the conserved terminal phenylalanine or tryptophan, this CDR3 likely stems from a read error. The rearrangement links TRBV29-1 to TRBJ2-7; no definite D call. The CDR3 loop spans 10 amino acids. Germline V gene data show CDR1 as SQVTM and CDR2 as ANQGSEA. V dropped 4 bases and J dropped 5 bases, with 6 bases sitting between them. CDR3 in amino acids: CSVVQHEQYT. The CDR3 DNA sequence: TGCAGCGTTGTACAGCACGAGCAGTACACG.

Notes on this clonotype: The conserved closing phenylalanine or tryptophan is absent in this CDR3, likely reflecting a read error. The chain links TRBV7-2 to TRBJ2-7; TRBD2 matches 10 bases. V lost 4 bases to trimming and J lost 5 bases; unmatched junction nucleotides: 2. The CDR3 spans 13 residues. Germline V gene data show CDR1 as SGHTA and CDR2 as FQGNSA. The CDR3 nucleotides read TGTGCCAGCAGCTGGGGACTAGCGCACGAGCAGTACTTG. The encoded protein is CASSWGLAHEQYL.

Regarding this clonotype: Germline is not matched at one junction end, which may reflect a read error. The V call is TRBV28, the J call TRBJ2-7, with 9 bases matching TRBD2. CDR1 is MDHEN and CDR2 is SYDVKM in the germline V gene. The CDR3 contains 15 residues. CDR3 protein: CASSLLLAGGYELYF. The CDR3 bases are TGTGCCAGCAGTTTACTACTAGCGGGTGGATACGAGCTGTACTTC. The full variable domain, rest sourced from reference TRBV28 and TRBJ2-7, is DVKVTQSSRYLVKRTGEKVFLECVQDMDHENMFWYRQDPGLGLRLIYFSYDVKMKEKGDIPEGYSVSREKKERFSLILESASTNQTSMYLCASSLLLAGGYELYFGPGTRLTVT.

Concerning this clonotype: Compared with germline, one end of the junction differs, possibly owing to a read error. CDR3 in amino acids: CVSRGTGDSPRHF. CDR3 in DNA: TGTGTCAGCAGAGGGACAGGGGATTCACCCCGCCACTTT. V gene TRBV6-5 combines with J gene TRBJ1-6; TRBD1 agrees at 10 bases. The CDR3 is made up of 13 amino acids. Germline CDR1 MNHEY, CDR2 SVGAGI.

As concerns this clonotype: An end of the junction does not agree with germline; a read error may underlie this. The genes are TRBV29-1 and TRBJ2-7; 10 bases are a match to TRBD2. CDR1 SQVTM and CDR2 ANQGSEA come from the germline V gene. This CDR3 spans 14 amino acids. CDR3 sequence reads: CSLVLAGVFDEQCF. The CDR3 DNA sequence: TGCAGTCTTGTTCTAGCGGGAGTTTTCGACGAGCAGTGCTTC.